This T cell receptor (beta chain) was found in a study of T-cell reconstitution after alpha-beta-depleted transplantation in children. In its sample, this clonotype was seen a few times. Its target is not known. Study findings and constraints: By one year post-transplant, T-cell counts and diversity largely arose from T cells that were newly produced. The origin of alpha-beta T cells about two months after transplant was reportedly several hundred expanded graft clones.

This CDR3 is 17 amino acids long. Trimming removed 1 base from V and 3 bases from J; junction bases left unmatched: 9. Looked up from germline, CDR1 is SGHTA and CDR2 is FQGNSA. Unique molecular identifiers were built into the TCRbeta library. TCRdb passed the PCR reads through MiXCR, listing each CDR3 protein once. This table has over 450,000 distinct CDR3 sequences, about 10% appearing once. The receptor comes from a child aged 2 to 15 with inherited bone marrow failure, due to receive a stem cell transplant. The specimen comprised PBMCs, sampled before TCRalphabeta/CD19-depleted stem cell transplant. V and J are TRBV7-2 and TRBJ1-3; 7 bases align to TRBD1. The CDR3 loop is CASSLVVARQGGNTIYF. CDR3 DNA: TGTGCCAGCAGCTTAGTTGTGGCCAGACAGGGTGGAAACACCATATATTTT.